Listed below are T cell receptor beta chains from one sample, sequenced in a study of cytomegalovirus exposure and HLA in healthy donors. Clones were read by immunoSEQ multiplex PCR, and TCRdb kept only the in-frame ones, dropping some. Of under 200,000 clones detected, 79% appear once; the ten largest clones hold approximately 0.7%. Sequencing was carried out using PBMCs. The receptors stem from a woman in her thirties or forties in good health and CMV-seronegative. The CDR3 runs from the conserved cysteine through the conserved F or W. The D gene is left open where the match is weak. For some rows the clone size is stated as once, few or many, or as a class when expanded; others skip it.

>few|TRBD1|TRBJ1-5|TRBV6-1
CASSQDRDQPQHF
TGTGCCAGCAGCCAGGACAGGGATCAGCCCCAGCATTTT
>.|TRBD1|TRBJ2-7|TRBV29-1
CSVGQLSTYEQYF
TGCAGCGTGGGACAGCTATCAACCTACGAGCAGTACTTC
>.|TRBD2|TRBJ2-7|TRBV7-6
CASSPRLAGGYEQYF
TGTGCCAGCAGCCCAAGACTAGCGGGAGGGTACGAGCAGTACTTC
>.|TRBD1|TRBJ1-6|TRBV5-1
CASSLDRGNSPLHF
TGCGCCAGCAGCTTGGACAGGGGAAACTCACCCCTCCACTTT
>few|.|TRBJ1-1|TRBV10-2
CASSAVSSEAFF
TGCGCCAGCAGTGCTGTCTCTTCTGAAGCTTTCTTT
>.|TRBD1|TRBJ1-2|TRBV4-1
CASSQGQGALNYGYTF
TGCGCCAGCAGCCAAGGACAGGGAGCACTTAACTATGGCTACACCTTC
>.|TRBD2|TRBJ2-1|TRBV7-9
CASSFSGGRNEQFF
TGTGCCAGCAGCTTTAGCGGGGGTAGGAATGAGCAGTTCTTC
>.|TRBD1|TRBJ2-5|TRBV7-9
CASSPTGKTPSRETQYF
TGTGCCAGCAGCCCGACAGGGAAGACCCCCTCCCGAGAGACCCAGTACTTC
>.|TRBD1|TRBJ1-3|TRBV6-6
CASSQISTGPGNTIYF
TGTGCCAGCAGCCAAATTTCGACAGGGCCTGGAAACACCATATATTTT
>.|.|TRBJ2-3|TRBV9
CASNGAGPHTDTQYF
TGTGCCAGCAACGGGGCGGGGCCCCACACAGATACGCAGTATTTT
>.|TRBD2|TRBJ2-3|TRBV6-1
CASSEWLAGGPGTTDTQYF
TGTGCCAGCAGTGAATGGCTAGCGGGGGGCCCTGGGACCACAGATACGCAGTATTTT
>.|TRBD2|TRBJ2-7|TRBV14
CASSPIAGGGSYEQYF
TGTGCCAGCAGCCCCATAGCGGGAGGTGGCTCCTACGAGCAGTACTTC
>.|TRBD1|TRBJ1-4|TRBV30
CAWSAGGQTNEKLFF
TGTGCCTGGAGTGCCGGGGGACAGACTAATGAAAAACTGTTTTTT
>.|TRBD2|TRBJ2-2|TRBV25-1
CASSDPGVAGGVGELFF
TGTGCCAGCAGTGACCCCGGAGTAGCGGGGGGAGTGGGGGAGCTGTTTTTT
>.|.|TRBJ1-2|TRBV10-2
CASSESGYGGHGYTF
TGCGCCAGCAGTGAGTCGGGGTACGGAGGCCATGGCTACACCTTC
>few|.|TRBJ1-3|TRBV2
CASSDRKARTTIYF
TGTGCCAGCAGTGATCGAAAAGCGAGAACCACCATATATTTT
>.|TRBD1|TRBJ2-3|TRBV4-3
CASSQDARKGQAGADTQYF
TGCGCCAGCAGCCAAGACGCAAGAAAGGGACAGGCCGGGGCAGATACGCAGTATTTT
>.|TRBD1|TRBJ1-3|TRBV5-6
CASSFQQGASGNTIYF
TGTGCCAGCAGCTTTCAACAGGGGGCATCTGGAAACACCATATATTTT
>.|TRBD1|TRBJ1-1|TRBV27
CASSFTGGGTEAFF
TGTGCCAGCAGTTTCACAGGGGGCGGCACCGAAGCTTTCTTT
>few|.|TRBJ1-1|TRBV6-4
CASSNRLNTEAFF
TGTGCCAGCAGTAACAGGCTGAACACTGAAGCTTTCTTT
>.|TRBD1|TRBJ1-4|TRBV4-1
CASSQDWRGPNSNEKLFF
TGCGCCAGCAGCCAAGATTGGAGGGGGCCCAATAGTAATGAAAAACTGTTTTTT
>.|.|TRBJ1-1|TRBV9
CASSPHGPANTEAFF
TGTGCCAGCAGCCCCCATGGGCCGGCGAACACTGAAGCTTTCTTT
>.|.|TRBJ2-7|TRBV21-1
CASSGTYGYEQYF
TGTGCCAGCAGCGGCACGTATGGCTACGAGCAGTACTTC
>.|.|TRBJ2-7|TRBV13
CASSPFGGNSYEQYF
TGTGCCAGCAGCCCCTTCGGGGGAAACTCCTACGAGCAGTACTTC
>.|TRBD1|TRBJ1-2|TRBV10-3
CAISEQGNGYTF
TGTGCCATCAGTGAACAGGGGAATGGCTACACCTTC
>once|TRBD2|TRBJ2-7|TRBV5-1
CASSLDLAGETGDEQYF
TGCGCCAGCAGCTTGGATCTAGCGGGGGAAACAGGCGACGAGCAGTACTTC
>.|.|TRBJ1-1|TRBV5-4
CASSLPGTGRSTEAFF
TGTGCCAGCAGCTTGCCTGGCACAGGGAGATCAACTGAAGCTTTCTTT
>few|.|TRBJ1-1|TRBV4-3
CASSQDGGTKEAFF
TGCGCCAGCAGCCAAGACGGGGGTACTAAGGAAGCTTTCTTT
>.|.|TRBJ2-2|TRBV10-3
CAISEIGPPTVTGELFF
TGTGCCATCAGTGAAATCGGTCCCCCCACAGTGACCGGGGAGCTGTTTTTT
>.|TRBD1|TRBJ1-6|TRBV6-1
CATAGTGTETPLHF
TGTGCCACCGCCGGGACAGGGACTGAGACACCCCTCCACTTT
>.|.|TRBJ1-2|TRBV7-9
CASSVRDTGYYGYTF
TGTGCCAGCAGCGTCCGGGACACGGGCTACTATGGCTACACCTTC
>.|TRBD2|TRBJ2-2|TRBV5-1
CASSLGVSGSVTGELFF
TGCGCCAGCAGCTTGGGGGTTAGCGGGAGTGTCACCGGGGAGCTGTTTTTT
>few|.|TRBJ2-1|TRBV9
CASSVDPFGNEQFF
TGTGCCAGCAGCGTAGATCCCTTCGGCAATGAGCAGTTCTTC
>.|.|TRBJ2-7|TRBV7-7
CASSPGRGAANEQYF
TGTGCTAGCAGCCCAGGCAGGGGCGCTGCGAACGAGCAGTACTTC
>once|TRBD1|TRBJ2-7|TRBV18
CASSSTQQGARDEQYF
TGTGCCAGCTCATCGACCCAACAGGGGGCGCGGGACGAGCAGTACTTC
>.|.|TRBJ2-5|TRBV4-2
CASSQDRSRGETQYF
TGTGCCAGCAGCCAAGACCGATCCCGGGGGGAGACCCAGTACTTC
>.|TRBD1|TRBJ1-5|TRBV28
CASTGTGSNQPQHF
TGTGCCAGCACCGGGACAGGAAGCAATCAGCCCCAGCATTTT
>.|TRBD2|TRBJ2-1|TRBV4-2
CASSQSSGSSYNEQFF
TGTGCCAGCAGCCAATCTAGCGGGAGCTCCTACAATGAGCAGTTCTTC
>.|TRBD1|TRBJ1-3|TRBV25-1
CASKGAQGSDSGNTIYF
TGTGCCAGCAAAGGGGCACAGGGGTCGGACTCTGGAAACACCATATATTTT
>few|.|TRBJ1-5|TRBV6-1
CASSEMAGGQPQHF
TGTGCCAGCAGTGAAATGGCTGGAGGTCAGCCCCAGCATTTT
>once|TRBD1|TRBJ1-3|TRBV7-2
CASSLAGGPNTIYF
TGTGCCAGCAGCTTAGCAGGGGGCCCAAACACCATATATTTT
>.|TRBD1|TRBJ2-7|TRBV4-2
CASSQEGTGGYEQYF
TGTGCCAGCAGCCAAGAAGGGACAGGGGGCTACGAGCAGTACTTC
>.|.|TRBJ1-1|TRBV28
CASSYRRVVNTEAFF
TGTGCCAGCAGTTACCGCAGGGTCGTCAACACTGAAGCTTTCTTT
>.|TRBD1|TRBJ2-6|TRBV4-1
CASSQEEQGAHAPGANVLTF
TGCGCCAGCAGCCAAGAGGAACAGGGGGCTCATGCACCTGGGGCCAACGTCCTGACTTTC
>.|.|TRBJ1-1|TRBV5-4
CASSLVGGVNTEAFF
TGTGCCAGCAGCTTGGTAGGGGGGGTGAACACTGAAGCTTTCTTT
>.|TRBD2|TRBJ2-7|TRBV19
CASSLLAGYEQYF
TGTGCCAGTAGTTTACTAGCGGGCTACGAGCAGTACTTC